What follows describes a single T cell receptor beta chain. In the authors' methods: Amplification from reference gene primers served as the basis for estimated nucleated cell counts. Libraries were prepared by immunoSEQ multiplex PCR; TCRdb keeps only in-frame clonotypes and omits some of them. V, J and clone size derive from that table, while D and trimming were established from the DNA sequence. The sample carries a few hundred thousand clones, around 82% recorded once. CDR1 is MNHEY, CDR2 SMNVEV, per germline (reference sequence). The CDR3 is 14 amino acids. V was clipped by 6 bases and J by 6 bases; unmatched bases: 7. This sample is drawn from a study of blood T cell repertoires in COVID-19. Study-wide background: Donors in the United States, Italy and Spain gave samples during acute or convalescent COVID-19. The analysed material was cDNA or gDNA that came from T cells, B-cell-depleted T cells, or PBMCs.

Sequenced material: peripheral blood. The receptor comes from a woman between 18 and 30 years old with acute or convalescent COVID-19. The chain is built from TRBV27 and TRBJ1-5; 8 bases fit TRBD1. This CDR3 reads CASSLQGGGQPQHF. CDR3 nucleotide sequence: TGTGCCAGCAGCCTACAGGGGGGAGGTCAGCCCCAGCATTTT.